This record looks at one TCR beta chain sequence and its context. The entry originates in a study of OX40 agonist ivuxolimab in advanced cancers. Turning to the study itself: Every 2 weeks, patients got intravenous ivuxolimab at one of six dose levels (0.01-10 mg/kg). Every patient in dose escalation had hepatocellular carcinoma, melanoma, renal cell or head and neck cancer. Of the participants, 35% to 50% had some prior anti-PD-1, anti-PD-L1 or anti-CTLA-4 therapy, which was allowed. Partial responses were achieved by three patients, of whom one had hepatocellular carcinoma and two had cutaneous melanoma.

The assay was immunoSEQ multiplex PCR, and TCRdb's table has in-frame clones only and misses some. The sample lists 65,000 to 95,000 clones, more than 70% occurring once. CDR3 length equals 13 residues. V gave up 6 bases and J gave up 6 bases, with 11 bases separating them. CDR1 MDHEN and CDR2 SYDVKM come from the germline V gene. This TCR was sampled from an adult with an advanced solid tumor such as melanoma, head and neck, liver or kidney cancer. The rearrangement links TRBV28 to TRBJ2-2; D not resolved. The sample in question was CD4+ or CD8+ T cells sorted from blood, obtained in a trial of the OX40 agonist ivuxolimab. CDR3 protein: CASSRPVAGELFF. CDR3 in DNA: TGTGCCAGCAGCCGCCCAGTTGCCGGGGAGCTGTTTTTT. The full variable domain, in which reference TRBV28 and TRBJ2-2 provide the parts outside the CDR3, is DVKVTQSSRYLVKRTGEKVFLECVQDMDHENMFWYRQDPGLGLRLIYFSYDVKMKEKGDIPEGYSVSREKKERFSLILESASTNQTSMYLCASSRPVAGELFFGEGSRLTVL.